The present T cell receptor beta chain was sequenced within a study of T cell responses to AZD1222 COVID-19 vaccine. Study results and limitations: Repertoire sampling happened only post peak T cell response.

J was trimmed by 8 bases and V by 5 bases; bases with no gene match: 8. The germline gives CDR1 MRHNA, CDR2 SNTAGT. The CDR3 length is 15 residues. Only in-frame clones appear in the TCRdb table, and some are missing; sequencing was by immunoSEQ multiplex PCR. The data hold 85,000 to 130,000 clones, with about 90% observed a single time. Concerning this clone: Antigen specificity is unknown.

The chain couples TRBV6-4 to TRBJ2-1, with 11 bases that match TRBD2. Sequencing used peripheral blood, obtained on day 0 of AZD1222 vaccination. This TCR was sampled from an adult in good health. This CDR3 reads CASSITSGGGDEQFF. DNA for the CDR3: TGTGCCAGCAGTATTACTAGCGGGGGTGGTGATGAGCAGTTCTTC.